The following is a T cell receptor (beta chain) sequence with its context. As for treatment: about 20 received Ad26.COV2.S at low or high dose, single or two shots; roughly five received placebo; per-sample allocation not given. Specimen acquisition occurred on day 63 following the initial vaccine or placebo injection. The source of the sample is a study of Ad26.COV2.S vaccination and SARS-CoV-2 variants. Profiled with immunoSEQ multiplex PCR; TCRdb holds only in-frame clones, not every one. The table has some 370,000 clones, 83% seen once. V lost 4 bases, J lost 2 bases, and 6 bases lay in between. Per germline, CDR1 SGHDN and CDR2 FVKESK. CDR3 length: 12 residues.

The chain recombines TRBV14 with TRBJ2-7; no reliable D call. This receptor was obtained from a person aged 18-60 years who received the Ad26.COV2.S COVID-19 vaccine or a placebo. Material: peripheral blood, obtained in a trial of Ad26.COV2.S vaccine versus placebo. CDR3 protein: CASSPTPYEQYF. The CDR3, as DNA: TGTGCCAGCAGCCCAACCCCCTACGAGCAGTACTTC.